This TCR beta chain emerged from a study of regulatory T cells in long-lasting Graves disease. Study-level findings and limits: Persistent disease exhibited a predilection for TRBV28, TRBJ1-2 and TRBJ2-5.

Time point defined: newly diagnosed GD, antithyroid drugs for less than 3 months. TCR sequences were obtained from RNA taken from PBMCs. Peripheral blood, around 9.7 milliliters per patient, was collected in EDTA tubes. For TCR beta, libraries came from iRepertoire HTBI primers and Arm-PCR of CDR3 regions. TCRdb analysed the multiplex PCR reads with MiXCR anew, one entry per CDR3 protein. The sample comprises about 240,000 distinct CDR3 sequences, 20% to 25% of which are singletons, and about 15% rests with the top ten. From germline, CDR1 is SGHAT and CDR2 FQDESV (reference sequence). V shed 2 bases and J 3 bases; nucleotides not matched to a gene: 9. The CDR3 sequence is 17 residues long. This clonotype came up once. Its antigen is still unknown. Only one base separates this from a far larger clonotype, so it likely reflects a read error.

This receptor was obtained from a female donor with Graves disease. The J gene is TRBJ2-3, the V gene TRBV11-1, with 9 bases lining up with TRBD2. Here the sequenced sample was peripheral blood mononuclear cells (PBMCs), taken at new diagnosis, from a patient treated with antithyroid drugs. The CDR3 coding sequence is TGTGCCAGCAGCTTAAGGGCTAGCGGGGCCGGGACAGATACGCAGTATTTT. This codes for CASSLRASGAGTDTQYF.